Following are 12 T cell receptor beta chains from one sample sequenced in a study of blood T cell repertoires in COVID-19. Produced via immunoSEQ multiplex PCR; TCRdb's table is partial and in-frame only. Of fewer than 45,000 clones in the sample, around 82% were seen once. Sequenced material: peripheral blood. All receptors come from an elderly woman with acute or convalescent COVID-19.

This chain connects TRBV7-2 to TRBJ2-7; 9 positions agree with TRBD2. The V and J ends lost 3 bases and 3 bases, in that order; junction bases with no gene match: 6. There are 15 residues in the CDR3. CDR1 SGHTA and CDR2 FQGNSA come from the germline V gene. CDR3 sequence (DNA): TGTGCCAGCAGCTTGGGGCTAGCGGGGTACTACGAGCAGTACTTC. Translation gives CASSLGLAGYYEQYF. The variable domain in full, completed from reference TRBV7-2 and TRBJ2-7, reads GAGVSQSPSNKVTEKGKDVELRCDPISGHTALYWYRQSLGQGLEFLIYFQGNSAPDKSGLPSDRFSAERTGGSVSTLTIQRTQQEDSAVYLCASSLGLAGYYEQYFGPGTRLTVT.

The chain has TRBV11-1 and TRBJ2-3; TRBD1 matches 9 bases. The CDR3 spans 16 residues. The junction had 8 bases not matched to a gene; V was cut back by 4 bases and J by 3 bases. Germline-derived CDR1 and CDR2 are SGHAT and FQDESV (reference sequence). The CDR3 region is CASSSPTGGGTDTQYF. The CDR3, as DNA: TGTGCCAGCAGCTCGCCGACAGGGGGAGGTACAGATACGCAGTATTTT.

The chain combines TRBV27 with TRBJ2-7; a possible D gene is TRBD2 (6 bases). With 1 base removed from V and 0 bases from J, the gap between germline ends came to 22 bases. CDR1 and CDR2 from the germline V gene are MNHEY and SMNVEV (reference sequence). This CDR3 region has 19 residues. CDR3 sequence reads: CASSLWGDGGSPSSYEQYF. In DNA, the CDR3 is TGTGCCAGCAGTTTATGGGGGGACGGAGGATCCCCAAGCTCCTACGAGCAGTACTTC.

The gene calls are TRBV6-5 and TRBJ2-5; a possible D gene is TRBD2 (6 bases). In germline, CDR1 is MNHEY, CDR2 SVGAGI. CDR3 length equals 15 residues. Trimming cost V 4 bases and J 1 base, with 13 bases left between them. Written as DNA, the CDR3 is TGTGCCAGCAGTTCCCAACCCGGGGGCCAAGAGACCCAGTACTTC. Its translation: CASSSQPGGQETQYF.

There are a few counts of this clone. The chain couples TRBV2 to TRBJ1-5; the match to TRBD1 covers 12 bases. Germline CDR1 reads SNHLY; CDR2 reads FYNNEI. The J segment lost 7 bases and the V segment lost 6 bases, leaving 7 bases of the junction unmatched. This CDR3 is built from 15 residues. CDR3 nucleotide sequence: TGTGCCAGCAGCCCGGGACAGGGGGCTCGGCAGCCCCAGCATTTT. It codes for CASSPGQGARQPQHF.

The rearrangement uses TRBV30 and TRBJ2-5; maybe TRBD1 (5 bases). V lost 4 bases, J lost 7 bases, and 25 bases lay in between. This CDR3 has 16 residues. The germline gives CDR1 GTSNPN, CDR2 SVGIG (reference sequence). The CDR3 DNA reads as TGTGCCTGGACTCCGGCTTACAGCCCTCCAGGGTGGACCCAGTACTTC. Amino acid sequence: CAWTPAYSPPGWTQYF.

In nucleotides, the CDR3 is TGTGCCAGCTCACCACGACAGGGGGCAACTGAAGCTTTCTTT. It is translated as CASSPRQGATEAFF. The chain has TRBV18 and TRBJ1-1; 10 bases align to TRBD1. The ends lost 1 base at V and 5 bases at J; junction bases unmatched: 1. The CDR3 has 14 residues. Germline V lookup: CDR1 KGHSH, CDR2 LQKENI.

The J gene is TRBJ1-2, the V gene TRBV7-9; tentative D call: TRBD1 (6 bases). Trimming took 5 bases from V and 7 from J, leaving 11 bases between them. The CDR3 covers 12 residues. Germline V lookup: CDR1 SEHNR, CDR2 FQNEAQ (reference sequence). DNA for the CDR3: TGTGCCAGCAGCCCCACAGGGTTTGGCTACACCTTC. Translating gives CASSPTGFGYTF.

In this sample, this clone turned up once. This chain links TRBV5-4 with TRBJ2-5; 9 bases map to TRBD1. This CDR3 has 16 residues. Unmatched junction bases numbered 8, after V lost 4 bases and J lost 1 base. Germline V gene data show CDR1 as SGHNT and CDR2 as YYREEE (reference sequence). The CDR3 DNA follows: TGTGCCAGCAGCCCGGGACAGGGAGGAGGCCAAGAGACCCAGTACTTC. This sequence encodes CASSPGQGGGQETQYF.

This clone was seen a few times. The chain is built from TRBV27 and TRBJ1-6, with a tentative D call TRBD1 (6 bases). CDR3 length equals 17 residues. Trimming removed 6 bases from V and 9 bases from J, with 24 bases in between. From germline, CDR1 is MNHEY and CDR2 SMNVEV (reference sequence). The CDR3 protein is CASRVSGRGAASSPLHF. CDR3 in DNA: TGTGCCAGCAGGGTGTCTGGTCGGGGGGCTGCTAGTTCACCCCTCCACTTT.

This clone appeared a few times. This rearrangement joins TRBV19 to TRBJ1-4, with 7 positions matching TRBD1. Germline V gene sequence: CDR1 LNHDA, CDR2 SQIVND (reference sequence). This CDR3 is built from 15 residues. The J segment lost 10 bases and the V segment lost 7 bases, leaving 15 bases of the junction unmatched. The CDR3 loop is CASIDATGTEGKLFF. The CDR3, as DNA: TGTGCCAGTATTGATGCCACCGGGACAGAGGGAAAACTGTTTTTT.

The chain uses TRBV27 and TRBJ2-5; no clear D gene. V was pared by 5 bases and J by 5 bases, with 18 bases between. Germline V lookup: CDR1 MNHEY, CDR2 SMNVEV (reference sequence). The CDR3 length is 15 residues. CDR3 DNA: TGTGCCAGCAGTGCGTCCAGGCTTACGGTGGAGACCCAGTACTTC. The encoded protein is CASSASRLTVETQYF.